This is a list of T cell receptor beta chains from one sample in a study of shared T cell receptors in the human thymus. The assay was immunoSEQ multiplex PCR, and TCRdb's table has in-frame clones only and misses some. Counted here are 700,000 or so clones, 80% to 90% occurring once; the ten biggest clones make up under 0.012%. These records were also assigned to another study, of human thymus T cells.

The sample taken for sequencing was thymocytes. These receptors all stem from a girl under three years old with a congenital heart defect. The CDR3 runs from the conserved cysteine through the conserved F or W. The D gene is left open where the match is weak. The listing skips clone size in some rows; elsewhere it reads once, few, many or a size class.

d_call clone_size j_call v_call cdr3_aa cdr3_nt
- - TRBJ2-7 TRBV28 CASSPKGGTPFEQYF TGTGCCAGCAGCCCAAAAGGGGGAACCCCTTTCGAGCAGTACTTC
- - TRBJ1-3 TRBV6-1 CASSEEKWTVVFEGNTIYF TGTGCCAGCAGTGAAGAGAAATGGACAGTAGTTTTTGAGGGAAACACCATATATTTT
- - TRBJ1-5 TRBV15 CATSRAGAPRSQHF TGTGCCACCAGCAGAGCAGGGGCCCCCCGGTCCCAGCATTTT
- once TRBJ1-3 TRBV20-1 CSATIGDTIYF TGCAGTGCCACTATCGGCGACACCATATATTTT
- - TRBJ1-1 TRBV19 CASSMEAGDQPVNTEAFF TGTGCCAGTAGTATGGAGGCGGGAGATCAGCCTGTGAACACTGAAGCTTTCTTT
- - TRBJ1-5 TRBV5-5 CASSLAGGSNQPQHF TGTGCCAGCAGCTTGGCCGGAGGGAGCAATCAGCCCCAGCATTTT
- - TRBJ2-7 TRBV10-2 CASSAGETYEQYF TGCGCCAGCAGTGCCGGGGAGACCTACGAGCAGTACTTC
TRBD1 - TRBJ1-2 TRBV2 CASSEDRGVNYGYTF TGTGCCAGCAGCGAGGACAGGGGCGTCAACTATGGCTACACCTTC
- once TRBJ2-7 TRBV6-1 CASSGRRYEQYF TGTGCCAGCAGTGGGCGGAGATACGAGCAGTACTTC
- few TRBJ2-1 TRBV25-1 CASSATRRDTQYNEQFF TGTGCCAGCAGTGCTACGCGCCGGGACACCCAGTACAATGAGCAGTTCTTC
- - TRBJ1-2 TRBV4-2 CASSQTHPEGDGTYGYTF TGTGCCAGCAGCCAAACCCACCCGGAGGGAGACGGTACTTATGGCTACACCTTC
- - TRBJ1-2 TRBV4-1 CASSRTAFQEDYGYTF TGCGCCAGCAGCCGGACAGCTTTCCAGGAGGACTATGGCTACACCTTC
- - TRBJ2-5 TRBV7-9 CASSPRGETQYF TGTGCCAGCAGCCCCAGGGGCGAGACCCAGTACTTC
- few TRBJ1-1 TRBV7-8 CASSPHSLRILNTEAFF TGTGCCAGCAGCCCCCACAGCCTCCGCATCCTTAACACTGAAGCTTTCTTT
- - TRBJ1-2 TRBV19 CASSNSNRAGVRHFPNYGYTF TGTGCCAGTAGCAACAGCAACAGGGCAGGGGTGCGGCATTTTCCTAACTATGGCTACACCTTC
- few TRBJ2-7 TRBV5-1 CASSLNIHEQYF TGCGCCAGCAGCTTGAATATCCACGAGCAGTACTTC
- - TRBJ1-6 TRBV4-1 CASSQLREGGTSYNSPLHF TGCGCCAGCAGCCAATTGAGGGAGGGGGGCACATCCTATAATTCACCCCTCCACTTT
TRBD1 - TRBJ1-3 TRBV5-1 CASRFTGTEAESGNTIYF TGCGCCAGCAGATTTACCGGGACAGAAGCCGAATCTGGAAACACCATATATTTT
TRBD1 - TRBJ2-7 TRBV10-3 CAISGGQAYEQYF TGTGCCATCAGTGGGGGACAGGCCTACGAGCAGTACTTC
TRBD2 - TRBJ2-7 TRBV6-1 CASSEVLAVTYEQYF TGTGCCAGCAGTGAAGTACTAGCGGTAACCTACGAGCAGTACTTC
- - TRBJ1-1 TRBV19 CASSLGNQGRDTEAFF TGTGCCAGTAGTCTCGGTAACCAGGGGCGTGACACTGAAGCTTTCTTT
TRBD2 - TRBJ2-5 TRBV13 CASSLGRGLAVETQYF TGTGCCAGCAGCTTAGGCCGGGGACTAGCGGTGGAGACCCAGTACTTC
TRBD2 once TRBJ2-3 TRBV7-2 CASSDVAGGQDTQYF TGTGCCAGCAGCGACGTAGCGGGGGGCCAGGATACGCAGTATTTT
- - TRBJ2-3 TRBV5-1 CASSFSWSLLAGRGPTDTQYF TGCGCCAGCAGCTTCTCTTGGAGCCTACTGGCCGGGCGGGGGCCCACAGATACGCAGTATTTT
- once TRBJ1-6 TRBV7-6 CASSLAREGVATTNSPLHF TGTGCCAGCAGCTTAGCGCGTGAGGGGGTGGCGACGACTAATTCACCCCTCCACTTT
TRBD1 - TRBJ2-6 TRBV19 CASSPGQRYSGANVLTF TGTGCCAGTAGCCCGGGACAGAGATACTCTGGGGCCAACGTCCTGACTTTC
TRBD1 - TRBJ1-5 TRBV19 CASSILGQGDQPQHF TGTGCCAGTAGTATCTTGGGACAGGGGGATCAGCCCCAGCATTTT
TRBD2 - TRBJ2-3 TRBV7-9 CASSLPVLAGGRDTDTQYF TGTGCCAGCAGCCTTCCGGTTCTAGCGGGGGGTCGAGACACAGATACGCAGTATTTT
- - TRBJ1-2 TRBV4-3 CASSQDQGRRDPIPGYTF TGCGCCAGCAGCCAAGATCAGGGGCGAAGGGATCCCATCCCTGGCTACACCTTC
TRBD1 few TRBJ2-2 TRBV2 CASSPWGQHTGELFF TGTGCCAGCAGCCCCTGGGGACAGCACACCGGGGAGCTGTTTTTT
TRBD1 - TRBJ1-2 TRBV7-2 CASSPRTGVSGGYTF TGTGCCAGCAGCCCTCGAACAGGGGTGAGCGGCGGCTACACCTTC
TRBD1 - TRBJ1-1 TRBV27 CASSKQGVRGAFF TGTGCCAGCAGTAAACAGGGGGTAAGGGGAGCTTTCTTT
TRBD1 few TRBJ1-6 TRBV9 CASSGGTGGKGSPLHF TGTGCCAGCAGCGGCGGGACAGGGGGGAAAGGGTCACCCCTCCACTTT
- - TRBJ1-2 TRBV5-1 CASSQPTEFGYTF TGCGCCAGCAGCCAACCGACGGAGTTTGGCTACACCTTC
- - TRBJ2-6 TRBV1 CTSSKEVSANVLTF TGCACCAGCTCGAAGGAAGTTAGCGCCAACGTCCTGACTTTC
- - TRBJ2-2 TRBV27 CASRRTPDTGELFF TGTGCCAGCAGAAGGACACCAGACACCGGGGAGCTGTTTTTT
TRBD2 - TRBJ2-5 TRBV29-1 CSVELVAGNPETQYF TGCAGCGTTGAATTGGTAGCGGGGAATCCGGAGACCCAGTACTTC
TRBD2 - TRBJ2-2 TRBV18 CASSPGGALFNTGELFF TGTGCCAGCTCACCCGGGGGGGCCCTTTTCAACACCGGGGAGCTGTTTTTT
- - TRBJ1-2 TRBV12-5 CASGREYLAGGYTF TGTGCTAGTGGTCGGGAGTACCTCGCGGGTGGCTACACCTTC
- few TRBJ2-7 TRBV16 CASSLRCAQGEQYF TGTGCCAGCAGCCTCCGGTGCGCGCAGGGCGAGCAGTACTTC
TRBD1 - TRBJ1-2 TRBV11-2 CASSLRGTGAIHGYTF TGTGCCAGCAGCTTAAGGGGGACAGGTGCAATTCATGGCTACACCTTC
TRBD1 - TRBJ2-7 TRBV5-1 CASGGSGTGLYEQYF TGCGCCAGTGGGGGCTCCGGGACAGGCCTATACGAGCAGTACTTC
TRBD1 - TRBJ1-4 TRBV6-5 CASSWTGVNEKLFF TGTGCCAGCAGCTGGACAGGAGTTAATGAAAAACTGTTTTTT
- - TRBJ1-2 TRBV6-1 CATTGGGPISYGYTF TGTGCCACTACGGGGGGCGGGCCCATTTCCTATGGCTACACCTTC
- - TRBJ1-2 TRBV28 CASGAGYTF TGTGCCAGTGGGGCCGGCTACACCTTC
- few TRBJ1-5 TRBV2 CASRRAGDQPQHF TGTGCCAGCAGGAGGGCAGGGGATCAGCCCCAGCATTTT
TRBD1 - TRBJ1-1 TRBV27 CASSSLMGTATLNTEAFF TGTGCCAGCAGTTCTCTAATGGGGACAGCAACTTTGAACACTGAAGCTTTCTTT
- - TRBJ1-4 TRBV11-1 CASSAPGGEKLFF TGTGCCAGCAGCGCCCCCGGGGGTGAAAAACTGTTTTTT
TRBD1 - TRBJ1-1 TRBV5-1 CASSFPGDRVTEAFF TGCGCCAGCAGCTTCCCGGGGGACAGGGTAACTGAAGCTTTCTTT
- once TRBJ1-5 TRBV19 CASSMEQGNQPQHF TGTGCCAGTAGTATGGAACAGGGCAATCAGCCCCAGCATTTT
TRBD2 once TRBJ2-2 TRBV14 CASSQENSGGPPPRSNTNTGELFF TGTGCCAGCAGCCAAGAGAATAGCGGGGGTCCACCCCCCCGTAGTAATACGAACACCGGGGAGCTGTTTTTT
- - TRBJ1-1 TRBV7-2 CASSLRGNRTQGKAFF TGTGCCAGCAGCTTAAGGGGTAACAGGACCCAGGGGAAAGCTTTCTTT
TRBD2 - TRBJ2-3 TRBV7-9 CASRLGYAGLAAPDTQYF TGTGCCAGCAGGTTAGGGTATGCGGGACTAGCCGCTCCAGATACGCAGTATTTT
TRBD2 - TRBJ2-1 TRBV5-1 CASSLGGGHLSYNEQFF TGCGCCAGCAGCTTGGGCGGGGGGCACCTCTCCTACAATGAGCAGTTCTTC
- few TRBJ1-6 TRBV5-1 CASSLRSPQLNSPLHF TGCGCCAGCAGCTTGAGGTCCCCACAGCTCAATTCACCCCTCCACTTT
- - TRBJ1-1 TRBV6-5 CASSGRDVREAEAFF TGTGCCAGCAGTGGCCGGGACGTGAGGGAGGCTGAAGCTTTCTTT
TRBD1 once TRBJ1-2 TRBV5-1 CASRWDRNYGYTF TGCGCCAGCAGATGGGACAGGAACTATGGCTACACCTTC
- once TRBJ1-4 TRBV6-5 CASSLHSRNKEKLFF TGTGCCAGCAGCCTTCACAGCCGGAACAAGGAAAAACTGTTTTTT
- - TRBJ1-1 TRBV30 CAWSNRALEAFF TGTGCCTGGAGTAACAGGGCCCTTGAAGCTTTCTTT